This T cell receptor (beta chain) was sequenced for a study of cytomegalovirus exposure and HLA in healthy donors. General study results and limits: Sequencing likely caused a cluster of highly shared sequence variants. In a later analysis, TCR beta V- and J-gene trimming showed a link to a missense DCLRE1C variant. Several of the most significant clusters appeared linked to common viral pathogens, based on a later analysis.

This CDR3 spans 16 amino acids. CDR1 and CDR2 from the germline V gene are SGHRS and YFSETQ. V gave up 3 bases and J gave up 8 bases; unmatched junction bases: 7. This PCR relied on a set of 60 Vbeta primers and 13 Jbeta primers. Here immunoSEQ multiplex PCR was the method, and the copy in TCRdb shows in-frame clones only, minus some. The repertoire holds under 200,000 clones, around 88% seen once, with roughly 0.34% in the top ten. As for this clone: Its specificity is not known.

The origin of this receptor is a woman in her twenties or thirties in good health and CMV-seronegative. The sample taken for sequencing was PBMCs. The chain employs TRBV5-1 and TRBJ2-1, with TRBD2 matching over 14 bases. The CDR3 DNA is TGCGCCAGCAGCTGGGGACTAGCGGGAGTCTTGGATGAGCAGTTCTTC. Protein sequence: CASSWGLAGVLDEQFF.